The sequence of this T cell receptor beta chain was determined in a study of cytomegalovirus exposure and HLA in healthy donors. The CDR3 runs 15 residues. CDR1 is SGHRS, CDR2 YFSETQ, per germline. V gave up 0 bases and J gave up 8 bases, with 15 bases separating them. This clone showed up just a few times. PCR employed 60 Vbeta and 13 Jbeta primers. Using immunoSEQ multiplex PCR, the repertoire was profiled, and TCRdb retains in-frame clones only, with some absent. The profile shows about 240,000 clones, 81% of them singletons. The sequenced material came from PBMCs. This TCR was recovered from a woman aged 55-70 years in good health and CMV-seropositive. J is TRBJ2-1 and V is TRBV5-1; possibly TRBD1 for D (6 bases). CDR3 sequence: CASSLAPTGIHEQFF. For the CDR3, the DNA is TGCGCCAGCAGCTTGGCCCCTACAGGGATCCATGAGCAGTTCTTC.